One sample yielded the 24 T cell receptor beta chains listed below, sequenced in a study of T cell changes during pregnancy in multiple sclerosis. The data were produced by immunoSEQ multiplex PCR, yet TCRdb's version contains in-frame clones alone and is incomplete. The profile covers 65,000 to 90,000 clones, with roughly nine tenths appearing a single time and 3.5% to 4% taken by the ten largest. Material: PBMCs, obtained in the first trimester of pregnancy. The receptors come from a female donor in good health, serving as a control in a pregnancy study. Some clones in this sample may be carry-over from other donors' samples.

The V and J genes are TRBV7-2 and TRBJ1-1; TRBD1 agrees at 8 bases. Germline assignment: CDR1 SGHTA and CDR2 FQGNSA. V lost 2 bases and J lost 3; bases outside the gene matches: 8. The CDR3 runs 16 residues. The chain's CDR3 is CASSLKGQGAHTEAFF. The CDR3 DNA is TGTGCCAGCAGCTTAAAGGGGCAGGGGGCGCACACTGAAGCTTTCTTT.

This clone was counted once. One end of the junction does not line up with germline, which may come from a read error. The chain recombines TRBV28 with TRBJ2-7; tentative D call: TRBD1 (6 bases). The CDR3 contains 8 residues. Germline V CDR1 and CDR2: MDHEN, SYDVKM. The chain's CDR3 is CASYRDTF. The CDR3 coding sequence is TGTGCCAGTTACCGGGACACCTTC.

The chain employs TRBV18 and TRBJ2-3, with D perhaps TRBD1 (5 bases). Germline assignment: CDR1 KGHSH and CDR2 LQKENI. The CDR3 is made up of 12 amino acids. Trimming removed 5 bases from V and 3 bases from J, with 6 bases in between. The CDR3: CASSRQTDTQYF. CDR3 nucleotides: TGTGCCAGCTCAAGACAGACAGATACGCAGTATTTT. Variable domain in full (rest from reference TRBV18 and TRBJ2-3): NAGVMQNPRHLVRRRGQEARLRCSPMKGHSHVYWYRQLPEEGLKFMVYLQKENIIDESGMPKERFSAEFPKEGPSILRIQQVVRGDSAAYFCASSRQTDTQYFGPGTRLTVL.

The chain carries TRBV9 and TRBJ2-7; tentatively, D is TRBD1 (6 bases). With 4 bases removed from V and 0 bases from J, the gap between germline ends came to 11 bases. CDR3 size: 14 residues. Germline V gene sequence: CDR1 SGDLS, CDR2 YYNGEE. For the CDR3, the DNA is TGTGCCAGCAGCTCAGGACAGAGCTCCTACGAGCAGTACTTC. Protein sequence: CASSSGQSSYEQYF. The variable domain in full, with the rest retrieved from reference TRBV9 and TRBJ2-7, is DSGVTQTPKHLITATGQRVTLRCSPRSGDLSVYWYQQSLDQGLQFLIQYYNGEERAKGNILERFSAQQFPDLHSELNLSSLELGDSALYFCASSSGQSSYEQYFGPGTRLTVT.

This clone turned up a few times. The chain links TRBV2 to TRBJ1-3; TRBD1 matches 9 bases. This CDR3 has 13 residues. The V segment lost 5 bases and the J segment 15 bases; nucleotides outside the gene matches: 11. The V gene's germline CDR1 is SNHLY and CDR2 FYNNEI. The CDR3 here is CASSTLVPGQGYF. CDR3 coding DNA: TGTGCCAGCAGTACCTTAGTTCCGGGACAGGGATATTTT.

The chain couples TRBV7-9 to TRBJ1-1; no clear D gene. The CDR3 sequence is 12 residues long. V was pared by 8 bases and J by 1 base, with 8 bases between. Per the germline V gene, CDR1 is SEHNR and CDR2 is FQNEAQ (reference sequence). Here the CDR3 reads CASSRGNTEAFF. In nucleotides, the CDR3 is TGTGCCAGCTCCAGAGGGAACACTGAAGCTTTCTTT.

The rearrangement joins TRBV7-9 to TRBJ2-7; TRBD1 agrees at 8 bases. J gave up 2 bases and V 5 bases, and 8 bases lay outside the gene matches. This CDR3 region has 15 residues. Germline V gene data show CDR1 as SEHNR and CDR2 as FQNEAQ (reference sequence). CDR3 sequence reads: CASSELGQGPYEQYF. The CDR3 coding sequence is TGTGCCAGCAGCGAACTAGGACAGGGCCCCTACGAGCAGTACTTC. The complete variable domain, with remaining parts taken from reference TRBV7-9 and TRBJ2-7, reads DTGVSQNPRHKITKRGQNVTFRCDPISEHNRLYWYRQTLGQGPEFLTYFQNEAQLEKSRLLSDRFSAERPKGSFSTLEIQRTEQGDSAMYLCASSELGQGPYEQYFGPGTRLTVT.

The chain joins TRBV7-8 to TRBJ1-1; D unresolved. Germline CDR1 reads SGHVS; CDR2 reads FQNEAQ. With 5 bases removed from V and 4 bases from J, the gap between germline ends came to 14 bases. This CDR3 has 14 residues. Here the CDR3 DNA reads TGTGCCAGCAGCGTATCCCCCGCAGGCACTGAAGCTTTCTTT. Amino acid sequence: CASSVSPAGTEAFF.

In nucleotides, the CDR3 is TGTGCCAGCAGCTTAGATCGCCAGCAAGAGACCCAGTACTTC. Translation: CASSLDRQQETQYF. The chain recombines TRBV11-3 with TRBJ2-5, with D hard to call. V lost 0 bases and J lost 2, with 7 bases in between. Germline assignment: CDR1 SGHNT and CDR2 YENEEA. This CDR3 comprises 14 residues.

V is TRBV19 and J is TRBJ1-2; unclear D gene. This CDR3 contains 15 residues. CDR1 and CDR2 from the germline V gene are LNHDA and SQIVND (reference sequence). Trimming cost V 1 base and J 5 bases, with 14 bases left between them. Here the CDR3 reads CASSIVGRQPYGYTF. CDR3 nucleotide sequence: TGTGCCAGTAGTATAGTCGGCAGACAACCGTATGGCTACACCTTC.

The rearrangement links TRBV5-1 to TRBJ1-2; 8 nucleotides line up with TRBD1. CDR3 length equals 14 residues. Looked up from germline, CDR1 is SGHRS and CDR2 is YFSETQ. With V trimmed by 4 bases and J by 8 bases, 10 bases remained unmatched. The CDR3 is CASSEAGQGEGYTF. The CDR3, as DNA: TGCGCCAGCAGCGAGGCTGGACAGGGCGAAGGCTACACCTTC. Combining the CDR3 with reference TRBV5-1 and TRBJ1-2 gives the whole variable domain KAGVTQTPRYLIKTRGQQVTLSCSPISGHRSVSWYQQTPGQGLQFLFEYFSETQRNKGNFPGRFSGRQFSNSRSEMNVSTLELGDSALYLCASSEAGQGEGYTFGSGTRLTVV.

The rearrangement links TRBV10-3 to TRBJ1-2; 9 nucleotides match TRBD1. Germline V lookup: CDR1 ENHRY, CDR2 SYGVKD. The CDR3 loop spans 13 amino acids. V lost 5 bases to trimming and J lost 4 bases; unmatched junction nucleotides: 2. The CDR3 nucleotides read TGTGCCATCAGTACAGGGGGCCTCTATGGCTACACCTTC. Protein sequence: CAISTGGLYGYTF.

This clone was seen once. The chain links TRBV4-3 to TRBJ2-5; D might be TRBD2 (6 bases). The length of the CDR3 is 14 residues. From germline, CDR1 is LGHNA and CDR2 YSLEER. V gave up 0 bases and J gave up 6 bases, with 11 bases separating them. The CDR3 sequence: CASSQEGLAKTQYF. Written as DNA, the CDR3 is TGCGCCAGCAGCCAAGAGGGCCTAGCGAAGACCCAGTACTTC.

The chain joins TRBV28 to TRBJ1-1, with D perhaps matching TRBD1 (6 bases). V lost 6 bases and J 3 bases, leaving 20 bases between the germline ends. The CDR3 has 16 amino acids. Germline CDR1 is MDHEN and CDR2 is SYDVKM. CDR3 protein: CASRETRGGLDTEAFF. DNA for the CDR3: TGTGCCAGCAGGGAAACTAGGGGGGGCCTGGACACTGAAGCTTTCTTT. The full variable domain, rest sourced from reference TRBV28 and TRBJ1-1, is DVKVTQSSRYLVKRTGEKVFLECVQDMDHENMFWYRQDPGLGLRLIYFSYDVKMKEKGDIPEGYSVSREKKERFSLILESASTNQTSMYLCASRETRGGLDTEAFFGQGTRLTVV.

This chain's CDR3 is CATSREARPGQGYNEQFF. The CDR3 DNA reads TGTGCCACCAGCAGAGAGGCACGTCCGGGACAGGGTTACAATGAGCAGTTCTTC. The chain recombines TRBV15 with TRBJ2-1, with TRBD1 matching 9 bases. Germline values: CDR1 LNHNV, CDR2 YYDKDF (reference sequence). V gave up 0 bases and J gave up 4 bases; unmatched junction bases: 10. This CDR3 has 18 amino acids.

A remark on this clone: Germline and junction disagree at one end, which may indicate a read error. The genes are TRBV28 and TRBJ2-5; 12 positions agree with TRBD2. This CDR3 region has 12 residues. In germline, CDR1 is MDHEN, CDR2 SYDVKM. CDR3 coding DNA: TGTGCCAGCAGCCGACTAGCGGGAGCGAGCCACTTC. Its protein is CASSRLAGASHF.

The V and J genes are TRBV7-2 and TRBJ1-6, with 7 bases that match TRBD1. The CDR3 is 14 residues long. V lost 3 bases to trimming and J lost 10 bases; unmatched junction nucleotides: 6. The germline V gene has CDR1 SGHTA and CDR2 FQGNSA. Here the CDR3 reads CASSFQTGNSPLHF. DNA for the CDR3: TGTGCCAGCAGCTTTCAGACAGGGAACTCACCCCTCCACTTT.

This clone appeared once. The chain is built from TRBV27 and TRBJ2-6, with 10 positions matching TRBD1. The CDR3 runs 18 residues. V gave up 3 bases and J gave up 1 base; unmatched junction bases: 6. The germline gives CDR1 MNHEY, CDR2 SMNVEV (reference sequence). CDR3 region: CASSFKGQGVSGANVLTF. The CDR3 bases are TGTGCCAGCAGTTTTAAAGGACAGGGGGTTTCTGGGGCCAACGTCCTGACTTTC.

The genes are TRBV5-4 and TRBJ1-2; maybe TRBD1 (5 bases). The V gene lost 0 bases and the J gene lost 5 bases, with 11 bases spanning the gap. This CDR3 contains 14 residues. Per germline, CDR1 SGHNT and CDR2 YYREEE (reference sequence). This CDR3 is CASSLGQTPYGYTF. The CDR3 bases are TGTGCCAGCAGCTTGGGACAGACTCCTTATGGCTACACCTTC.

This rearrangement joins TRBV27 to TRBJ2-1, with TRBD2 matching over 11 bases. Germline V gives CDR1 MNHEY, CDR2 SMNVEV (reference sequence). Trimming removed 2 bases from V and 4 bases from J; junction bases left unmatched: 10. The length of the CDR3 is 18 residues. CDR3 protein: CASSLLSGRANGYNEQFF. In nucleotides, the CDR3 is TGTGCCAGCAGTTTACTTAGCGGGAGGGCCAATGGGTACAATGAGCAGTTCTTC.

The chain has TRBV19 and TRBJ2-3, with D maybe TRBD2 (5 bases). The CDR3 covers 14 residues. With 3 bases removed from V and 2 bases from J, the gap between germline ends came to 9 bases. The germline V gene encodes CDR1 LNHDA and CDR2 SQIVND (reference sequence). The chain's CDR3 is CASSMAGPTDTQYF. The CDR3 DNA reads TGTGCCAGTAGTATGGCGGGCCCCACAGATACGCAGTATTTT.

The count of this clone is one. The chain employs TRBV28 and TRBJ1-2; no clear D gene. The CDR3 has 13 amino acids. Trimming pared 7 bases from V and 0 bases from J, leaving 9 bases between. The germline CDR1 and CDR2 sequences are MDHEN and SYDVKM. In DNA, the CDR3 is TGTGCCAGCATCAAGCAAGCTAACTATGGCTACACCTTC. It specifies CASIKQANYGYTF.

The chain joins TRBV29-1 to TRBJ2-5; 10 nucleotides agree with TRBD2. The germline V gene encodes CDR1 SQVTM and CDR2 ANQGSEA. V dropped 4 bases and J dropped 1; count of bases not matched to a gene: 3. This CDR3 is 14 amino acids long. This CDR3 reads CSVGASGSQETQYF. The CDR3 DNA reads as TGCAGCGTTGGGGCTAGCGGGAGCCAAGAGACCCAGTACTTC.

This sequence joins TRBV7-6 and TRBJ2-7, with D maybe TRBD1 (6 bases). The CDR3 spans 12 residues. CDR1 and CDR2 from the germline V gene are SGHVS and FNYEAQ. Trimming took 1 base from V and 6 from J, leaving 7 bases between them. The CDR3 DNA reads as TGTGCCAGCAGCTTAGGGACAGCCGAGCAGTACTTC. Amino acid sequence: CASSLGTAEQYF.